The sequence of this T cell receptor (beta chain) was determined in a study of early T cells in non-severe SARS-CoV-2 infection (dated by TCRdb to about 2021). A note on the overall study: Because TCR sequencing relied on bulk RNA taken from unsorted whole blood, pairing of alpha and beta chains was not possible.

Points the paper makes about the study in general: VDJdb matching was skewed toward anti-spike CD8 responses and likely underestimated virus-specific expansions, missing private and CD4 specificities.

This clonotype was observed at least ten times. The antigen it recognizes is unknown. Base qualities are not at hand, and no much larger clone is one base apart. Taken from the germline V gene, the CDR1 and CDR2 loops are MNHEY and SVGEGT. The CDR3 covers 13 residues, taking in both the cysteine and the phenylalanine. The read is trimmed to its CDR3 DNA, 39 bases read in frame from base 1. V sheds 6 bases and J sheds 4 bases, leaving 10 bases between their ends. Set within a cohort of healthcare workers in London, UK, this nested case-control study involved weekly PCR testing of nasopharyngeal swabs along with blood sampling. Healthcare workers were enrolled in the week of the UK lockdown, from 23 to 31 March 2020, and were followed every week for up to roughly 15 weeks. The protocol used for the library was 5' RACE. Sequenced using a NextSeq 500. In the TCR library protocol, unique molecular identifiers were attached to individual cDNA molecules to correct for PCR bias and sequencing error. Sequencing covered both TCR alpha and beta chains, and within each sample the abundances of alpha and beta sequences were tightly co-correlated. The study's processing was this. Decombinator V4 was used to perform V gene, J gene and CDR3 annotation of TCR sequences. Expanded TCRs were defined as changing significantly between any two time points under a Poisson model with p below 0.0001. TCR abundances were normalised to the total number of TCRs sequenced in each sample and reported as counts per million. MAIT TCRs were defined by TRAV1-2 paired with TRAJ12, TRAJ20 or TRAJ33, and iNKT TCRs by TRAV10 paired with TRAJ18. VDJdb, accessed 1 November 2021, was searched for CMV, EBV and SARS-CoV-2 annotated TCRs, excluding TCRs annotated for multiple antigens. TCRdb handled the public reads itself, with Q25 trimming in fastp and clone calling in MiXCR, and kept productive beta chains. When rows share a CDR3 protein, they turn into one entry using the most common DNA and genes. The V and J calls and clone size are TCRdb's, not the authors'. In all, the sample holds tens of thousands of distinct CDR3 sequences, and about 9.1% of those were seen once. The top ten clonotypes cover more than 6.5% of the sample.

The rearrangement joined TRBV6-2 or TRBV6-3 to TRBJ1-5, with no reliable assignment of the D segment. Sequencing was done on a sample of whole blood. The TCR was taken from an adult who was a healthcare worker with PCR-confirmed SARS-CoV-2 infection or an uninfected control (not recorded which). The DNA sequence follows: TGTGCCAGCAGCCGTGCCAGGAATCAGCCCCAGCATTTT. Translated, it reads CASSRARNQPQHF.